This TCR beta chain was captured by sequencing in a study of Graves' ophthalmopathy and Graves' hyperthyroidism. The diagnostic workup employed clinical symptoms, serum thyroxine, TRAb, thyroid ultrasound and orbital computed tomography. The CDR3 sequence is 16 residues long. Per the germline V gene, CDR1 is SNHLY and CDR2 is FYNNEI. V was trimmed by 6 bases and J by 1 base, leaving 16 bases between them. RNA served as the template for amplifying TCR beta CDR3 regions. First-round RT-PCR relied on HTBI primers, and a second-round multiplex PCR came next. TCRdb reprocessed the multiplex PCR reads with MiXCR, giving one entry per CDR3 protein. Here the sample spans roughly 410,000 distinct CDR3 sequences, roughly 14% being singletons. This clonotype has at least ten counts.

This clonotype originated in a woman younger than 30 with stable Graves' hyperthyroidism. The sequencing input was peripheral blood. The rearrangement links TRBV2 to TRBJ1-5; a weak D match, TRBD1 (6 bases). As DNA, the CDR3 is TGTGCCAGCAGGGAGGGTCGGGGACAAAGCAATCAGCCCCAGCATTTT. It encodes CASREGRGQSNQPQHF.